Listed here are 27 T cell receptor beta chains from one sample, sequenced in a study of a mutant IDH1 vaccine in newly diagnosed glioma. TCRdb keeps only in-frame clones here, not all; method: immunoSEQ multiplex PCR. The profile covers 50,000 or so clones, with about 88% appearing a single time and around 4% taken by the ten largest. The time point here: week 47, end of study. Vaccination comprised doses that each held 300 ug of mutant IDH1 20-mer peptide, plus topical imiquimod. The antigens these receptors bind are not known. The sample was PBMCs, taken from a glioma patient whose treatment included an IDH1 peptide vaccine. These receptors were obtained from a woman in her twenties or thirties with glioma. Some clones in this sample may be carry-over from other donors' samples.

The chain carries TRBV7-9 and TRBJ1-1; TRBD1 matches at 9 bases. The CDR3 is 16 residues long. The trim removed 5 bases at V and 4 bases at J, leaving 11 bases unmatched. Germline V CDR1 and CDR2: SEHNR, FQNEAQ (reference sequence). The CDR3 reads CASSPRPGTGSTEAFF. CDR3 DNA: TGTGCCAGCAGCCCGCGTCCCGGGACAGGGTCCACTGAAGCTTTCTTT.

The genes are TRBV7-9 and TRBJ2-2; D not resolved. CDR1 and CDR2 (germline): SEHNR, FQNEAQ (reference sequence). CDR3 length equals 15 residues. With 5 bases removed from V and 0 bases from J, the gap between germline ends came to 10 bases. Here the CDR3 DNA reads TGTGCCAGCAGCCAGAGTGAAACGAACACCGGGGAGCTGTTTTTT. Translation: CASSQSETNTGELFF.

The J gene is TRBJ2-7, the V gene TRBV25-1; possibly TRBD1 for D (5 bases). Trimming cost V 1 base and J 11 bases, with 15 bases left between them. Looked up from germline, CDR1 is MGHDK and CDR2 is SYGVNS. The CDR3 is 13 amino acids. In DNA form, the CDR3 reads TGTGCCAGCAGTGAATCCCCAGGGCCTCCGGAGTACTTC. Its translation: CASSESPGPPEYF.

J is TRBJ2-1 and V is TRBV9, with 11 bases that match TRBD2. The CDR3 length is 17 residues. Trimming removed 4 bases from V and 7 bases from J; junction bases left unmatched: 13. Germline assignment: CDR1 SGDLS and CDR2 YYNGEE. In nucleotides, the CDR3 is TGTGCCAGCAGCCCCTGGGTGATAGCGGGAGGGAGTAATGAGCAGTTCTTC. Its protein is CASSPWVIAGGSNEQFF.

This clone has only a few counts. The chain uses TRBV19 and TRBJ1-1; 7 bases align to TRBD1. The V gene's germline CDR1 is LNHDA and CDR2 SQIVND (reference sequence). The CDR3 is 13 residues long. The V segment lost 6 bases and the J segment 1 base; nucleotides outside the gene matches: 2. CDR3 nucleotide sequence: TGTGCCAGTAGCCGGGACAGGAACACTGAAGCTTTCTTT. It translates to CASSRDRNTEAFF.

The chain joins TRBV9 to TRBJ2-7; 8 bases align to TRBD2. In germline, CDR1 is SGDLS, CDR2 YYNGEE. The V segment lost 6 bases and the J segment 7 bases; nucleotides outside the gene matches: 6. This CDR3 contains 12 residues. The CDR3 DNA reads TGTGCCAGCACCAACGAGCGGGGGGAGCAGTACTTC. As protein: CASTNERGEQYF.

The gene calls are TRBV7-2 and TRBJ1-5, with TRBD1 matching over 9 bases. Germline CDR1 reads SGHTA; CDR2 reads FQGNSA. This CDR3 is built from 16 residues. J gave up 2 bases and V 7 bases, and 9 bases lay outside the gene matches. CDR3 in DNA: TGTGCCAGCATCGAACAGGGGGCCAGGGGCAATCAGCCCCAGCATTTT. Translation: CASIEQGARGNQPQHF.

The V gene is TRBV5-1, the J gene TRBJ2-2; D is perhaps TRBD1 (6 bases). CDR1 and CDR2 from the germline V gene are SGHRS and YFSETQ. V was cut by 1 base and J by 5 bases, with 9 bases left in between. The CDR3 extends over 14 amino acids. The CDR3 protein is CASSLTGPTGELFF. The CDR3 DNA follows: TGCGCCAGCAGCTTGACAGGGCCAACCGGGGAGCTGTTTTTT.

The J gene is TRBJ2-1, the V gene TRBV6-1; no definite D call. Germline V lookup: CDR1 MNHNS, CDR2 SASEGT. CDR3 size: 14 residues. The V gene lost 1 base and the J gene lost 2 bases, with 6 bases spanning the gap. This CDR3 is CASSEGYTYNEQFF. The CDR3 nucleotides are TGTGCCAGCAGTGAAGGCTATACCTACAATGAGCAGTTCTTC.

This clone was seen more than once but under ten times. J is TRBJ2-2 and V is TRBV6-1; no firm D call. The ends were cut back, 2 bases at V and 4 bases at J, with 8 bases in the middle. From germline, CDR1 is MNHNS and CDR2 SASEGT. CDR3 length equals 14 residues. The chain's CDR3 is CASSERLSTGELFF. The CDR3, as DNA: TGTGCCAGCAGTGAACGGCTCTCCACCGGGGAGCTGTTTTTT.

This CDR3 reads CAIYDGTDTQYF. In nucleotides, the CDR3 is TGTGCCATCTATGACGGAACAGATACGCAGTATTTT. The V and J genes are TRBV10-3 and TRBJ2-3; D is unclear. V lost 8 bases and J lost 3, with 9 bases in between. This CDR3 spans 12 amino acids. CDR1 is ENHRY and CDR2 is SYGVKD in the germline V gene.

This clone was seen only once. This chain links TRBV13 with TRBJ1-1; a weak D match, TRBD1 (5 bases). Germline values: CDR1 PRHDT, CDR2 FYEKMQ (reference sequence). The CDR3 is 17 amino acids. Trimming left V 2 bases short and J 5 bases short, with 21 bases between. CDR3 region: CASSLSGWGGFLTEAFF. In DNA, the CDR3 is TGTGCCAGCAGCTTAAGTGGCTGGGGGGGATTTCTTACTGAAGCTTTCTTT.

The genes are TRBV5-6 and TRBJ2-2; 12 bases are a match to TRBD2. The germline CDR1 and CDR2 sequences are SGHDT and YYEEEE. Trimming took 4 bases from V and 4 from J; bases not matched to a gene: 5. The CDR3 has 16 amino acids. CDR3 sequence: CASSASGRAGTGELFF. The CDR3 DNA follows: TGTGCCAGCAGCGCTAGCGGGAGGGCGGGCACCGGGGAGCTGTTTTTT.

V and J are TRBV14 and TRBJ2-7, with D perhaps matching TRBD1 (6 bases). Trimming removed 3 bases from V and 9 bases from J, with 15 bases in between. CDR3 length: 13 residues. The V gene's germline CDR1 is SGHDN and CDR2 FVKESK. The CDR3 region is CASSQATGLWQYF. DNA of the CDR3: TGTGCCAGCAGCCAGGCTACAGGGCTCTGGCAGTACTTC.

The J gene is TRBJ2-7, the V gene TRBV7-2; 8 nucleotides align to TRBD2. J lost 5 bases, V lost 1 base, and 10 bases had no gene match. The CDR3 is made up of 16 amino acids. CDR1 is SGHTA, CDR2 FQGNSA, per germline. CDR3 region: CASSLEFAGGIHEQYF. DNA of the CDR3: TGTGCCAGCAGCTTAGAATTCGCGGGAGGAATCCACGAGCAGTACTTC. Full variable domain (rest looked up from reference TRBV7-2 and TRBJ2-7): GAGVSQSPSNKVTEKGKDVELRCDPISGHTALYWYRQSLGQGLEFLIYFQGNSAPDKSGLPSDRFSAERTGGSVSTLTIQRTQQEDSAVYLCASSLEFAGGIHEQYFGPGTRLTVT.

V is TRBV6-5 and J is TRBJ2-7; 11 bases map to TRBD1. J gave up 5 bases and V 4 bases, and 7 bases lay outside the gene matches. The length of the CDR3 is 15 residues. The germline gives CDR1 MNHEY, CDR2 SVGAGI. This CDR3 reads CASSWTGGFINEQYF. The CDR3 nucleotides read TGTGCCAGCAGTTGGACAGGGGGCTTTATCAACGAGCAGTACTTC.

V is TRBV19 and J is TRBJ1-5, with 9 nucleotides matching TRBD1. The CDR3 is 15 residues long. Germline V gene lookup returns CDR1 LNHDA and CDR2 SQIVND (reference sequence). Trimming removed 6 bases from V and 4 bases from J; junction bases left unmatched: 7. The CDR3 nucleotides read TGTGCCAGTAGCCCCGACAGGGGGTTTAATCAGCCCCAGCATTTT. Translated, it gives CASSPDRGFNQPQHF.

This clone was seen more than once but under ten times. The CDR3 here is CASTNQINTEAFF. In DNA, the CDR3 is TGTGCCAGCACCAATCAGATCAACACTGAAGCTTTCTTT. The V and J genes are TRBV28 and TRBJ1-1; D unclear. This CDR3 is 13 amino acids long. Trimming cost V 7 bases and J 2 bases, with 11 bases left between them. Germline-derived CDR1 and CDR2 are MDHEN and SYDVKM.

The V and J genes are TRBV29-1 and TRBJ2-7; D possibly corresponds to TRBD2 (6 bases). There are 14 residues in the CDR3. CDR1 is SQVTM and CDR2 is ANQGSEA in the germline V gene. V was trimmed by 6 bases and J by 0 bases, leaving 15 bases between them. In nucleotides, the CDR3 is TGCAGCGTAGCCGGGACTCTTAGCTCCTACGAGCAGTACTTC. Encoded protein: CSVAGTLSSYEQYF.

The rearrangement joins TRBV9 to TRBJ1-3; the D gene is possibly TRBD1 (6 bases). Germline assignment: CDR1 SGDLS and CDR2 YYNGEE. V gave up 3 bases and J gave up 2 bases, with 15 bases separating them. This CDR3 spans 16 amino acids. The CDR3, as DNA: TGTGCCAGCAGCGCGACAAGGGGGGTTCCTGGAAACACCATATATTTT. Amino acids: CASSATRGVPGNTIYF. Variable domain in full (rest from reference TRBV9 and TRBJ1-3): DSGVTQTPKHLITATGQRVTLRCSPRSGDLSVYWYQQSLDQGLQFLIQYYNGEERAKGNILERFSAQQFPDLHSELNLSSLELGDSALYFCASSATRGVPGNTIYFGEGSWLTVV.

V gene TRBV4-1 combines with J gene TRBJ2-7, with a weak D call TRBD2 (6 bases). Trimming pared 1 base from V and 1 base from J, leaving 11 bases between. Germline V CDR1 and CDR2: MGHRA, YSYEKL. This CDR3 has 15 residues. The CDR3 reads CASSQGGAVSYEQYF. For the CDR3, the DNA is TGCGCCAGCAGCCAAGGCGGGGCTGTATCCTACGAGCAGTACTTC.

On this clone: The junction shows a germline mismatch at one end, possibly a read error. The chain has TRBV7-7 and TRBJ2-4; 12 nucleotides line up with TRBD1. The CDR3 sequence is 16 residues long. Germline V gene lookup returns CDR1 SSHAT and CDR2 FNYEAQ (reference sequence). This CDR3 is CASREGDRGRKNIQYF. The CDR3 DNA reads as TGTGCTAGCAGGGAAGGGGACAGGGGGCGCAAAAACATTCAGTACTTC. The variable domain in full, completed from reference TRBV7-7 and TRBJ2-4, reads GAGVSQSPRYKVTKRGQDVTLRCDPISSHATLYWYQQALGQGPEFLTYFNYEAQPDKSGLPSDRFSAERPEGSISTLTIQRTEQRDSAMYRCASREGDRGRKNIQYFGAGTRLSVL.

The chain employs TRBV28 and TRBJ1-5, with D possibly matching TRBD1 (5 bases). CDR3 length: 16 amino acids. The germline CDR1 and CDR2 sequences are MDHEN and SYDVKM. The V gene lost 1 base and the J gene lost 1 base, with 11 bases spanning the gap. In nucleotides, the CDR3 is TGTGCCAGCAGTTTATCAACAGGCGGCAGCAATCAGCCCCAGCATTTT. Its protein is CASSLSTGGSNQPQHF.

The rearrangement joins TRBV6-6 to TRBJ1-5, with a tentative D call TRBD1 (5 bases). CDR1 is MNHNY and CDR2 is SVGAGI in the germline V gene (reference sequence). V was clipped by 0 bases and J by 2 bases, with 11 bases between them. The CDR3 has 16 amino acids. The CDR3 DNA reads as TGTGCCAGCAGTTACTCCGGGACCTCGGGCAATCAGCCCCAGCATTTT. Translated: CASSYSGTSGNQPQHF.

Remarks on this clone: Likely a read error: the CDR3 ends without its conserved phenylalanine or tryptophan. The DNA is left out, because the CDR3 cannot be placed on it with certainty; the CDR3 is given as TCRdb lists it. This chain links TRBV11-3 with TRBJ1-1; the DNA was not compared with TRBD1, the D call given in the table. With termini counted, the CDR3 has 9 amino acids. The germline V gene encodes CDR1 SGHNT and CDR2 YENEEA. The CDR3 reads CASSHTPSL.

CDR3 loop: CASSLKSGFNGYTF. The CDR3 DNA reads TGTGCCAGCAGCTTGAAGTCAGGATTCAATGGCTACACCTTC. The chain joins TRBV5-4 to TRBJ1-2; no clear D. The CDR3 has 14 residues. V gave up 1 base and J gave up 6 bases, with 13 bases separating them. Per germline, CDR1 SGHNT and CDR2 YYREEE (reference sequence).

The gene calls are TRBV4-1 and TRBJ2-7, with D perhaps matching TRBD1 (6 bases). Germline V gene data show CDR1 as MGHRA and CDR2 as YSYEKL. CDR3 size: 15 residues. Trimming removed 1 base at V and 4 bases at J, with 14 bases between. CDR3 protein: CASSQGTDVRYEQYF. Written as DNA, the CDR3 is TGCGCCAGCAGCCAAGGGACAGACGTACGGTACGAGCAGTACTTC.